This T cell receptor beta chain originates from a study of cytomegalovirus exposure and HLA in healthy donors. General study findings and limits: Most of the TCR beta V segments (in an earlier analysis) were productive either about 87% or about 30% of the time. Later analysis indicated greater clonal expansion among HLA-associated TCR beta chains than among equally common other chains. A missense DCLRE1C variant was associated with V- and J-gene trimming of TCR beta chains in a later analysis, and an independent cohort replicated the association. Donors belonging to an Asian-associated ancestry cluster reportedly showed fewer N-insertions in productive TCRs than the roughly 680-donor mean, according to what a later analysis found.

As to this clone: What it binds is unknown.

Vbeta (60) and Jbeta (13) primers were used in the PCR. The method was immunoSEQ multiplex PCR; TCRdb's version includes in-frame clones alone and lacks a portion of them. The sample carries about 150,000 clones, around 80% recorded once. The V gene's germline CDR1 is SGHVS and CDR2 FQNEAQ. After removal of 4 bases from V and 4 bases from J, the junction contained 6 bases not matched to a gene. The CDR3 contains 16 residues. The V call is TRBV7-8, the J call TRBJ2-4, with 11 nucleotides matching TRBD2. The sequence was obtained from a man in his late teens or twenties in good health and CMV-seronegative. Sequences were obtained from PBMCs. The CDR3 nucleotides read TGTGCCAGCAGCTCACTGACTAGCGGGGATAAAAACATTCAGTACTTC. It encodes CASSSLTSGDKNIQYF.